Presented here are 30 T cell receptor beta chains from one specimen sequenced in a study of T cells in Graves' hyperthyroidism and ophthalmopathy. Researchers took RNA transcripts and amplified the TCR beta CDR3 regions from them. Researchers ran a first-round RT-PCR on the TCR CDR3 using the HTBI primer set. TCRdb redid the calling of the multiplex PCR reads with MiXCR, one entry per CDR3 protein. This sample yields around 600,000 distinct CDR3 sequences, of which approximately 15% are seen a single time; roughly an eighth belongs to the top ten. The sequenced sample consisted of blood. Receptors originate from a woman aged 45-59 years with Graves' ophthalmopathy.

Ten or more counts support this clonotype. In DNA form, the CDR3 reads TGTGCCAGCAGCCGCTCGACAGGGAGGACCAATCAGCCCCAGCATTTT. Its protein product is CASSRSTGRTNQPQHF. The rearrangement links TRBV7-2 to TRBJ1-5; 7 bases align to TRBD1. After removal of 5 bases from V and 3 bases from J, the junction contained 10 bases not matched to a gene. This CDR3 is built from 16 residues. In germline, CDR1 is SGHTA, CDR2 FQGNSA.

This clonotype came up a few times. CDR3: CASSKIGPSGTAYEQYF. For the CDR3, the DNA is TGTGCCAGCAGCAAGATAGGGCCTAGCGGCACGGCCTACGAGCAGTACTTC. The V call is TRBV27, the J call TRBJ2-7; 7 bases line up with TRBD2. V shed 6 bases and J 2 bases; nucleotides not matched to a gene: 16. Germline-derived CDR1 and CDR2 are MNHEY and SMNVEV (reference sequence). The CDR3 is made up of 17 amino acids.

Points on this clonotype: A much larger clone lies one base from this, so it may be a read error. V and J are TRBV5-5 and TRBJ2-2; 8 nucleotides align to TRBD1. The CDR3 length is 17 residues. The germline gives CDR1 SGHKS, CDR2 YYEKEE (reference sequence). CDR3 sequence reads: CASSLLTTGANTGELLF. DNA for the CDR3: TGTGCCAGCAGCTTGCTCACGACAGGGGCGAACACCGGGGAGCTGCTTTTT.

Details on this clonotype: A read error may explain this, as a much larger clone is one base away. V gene TRBV14 combines with J gene TRBJ2-1; the D call may be TRBD1 or TRBD2 (6 bases each). The J call is uncertain, as TRBJ2-7 better fits the DNA end. The germline V gene encodes CDR1 SGHDN and CDR2 FVKESK. CDR3 length: 16 residues. CDR3 loop: CASSQERGAYYNEQYF. CDR3 nucleotides: TGTGCCAGCAGCCAAGAGAGGGGGGCGTACTACAATGAGCAGTACTTC.

The chain is built from TRBV4-1 and TRBJ2-1; a weak D match, TRBD1 (5 bases). V was shortened by 1 base and J by 6 bases, with 7 bases between the two germline ends. Germline V gene lookup returns CDR1 MGHRA and CDR2 YSYEKL. The CDR3 sequence is 13 residues long. As DNA, the CDR3 is TGCGCCAGCAGCCAAGTAGACAGCAATGAGCAGTTCTTC. It encodes CASSQVDSNEQFF.

This clonotype was seen many times. V usage is TRBV2 and J usage is TRBJ2-1, with 11 bases that match TRBD2. Germline CDR1 SNHLY, CDR2 FYNNEI. The length of the CDR3 is 16 residues. Losses at the gene ends were 6 bases for V and 1 base for J; bases not matched to a gene: 5. The CDR3 loop is CASSLGLAVSYNEQFF. Here the CDR3 DNA reads TGTGCCAGCAGCTTGGGACTAGCGGTTTCCTACAATGAGCAGTTCTTC.

The chain joins TRBV6-2 or TRBV6-3 to TRBJ1-2; D gene ambiguous. The CDR3 spans 15 residues. Per germline, CDR1 MNHEY and CDR2 SVGEGT. V lost 5 bases and J 3 bases, leaving 16 bases between the germline ends. The DNA of the CDR3 is TGTGCCAGCAGTGCGCCCTCCAGGCTACACTATGGCTACACCTTC. Protein: CASSAPSRLHYGYTF.

The sample holds many counts of this clonotype. The rearrangement uses TRBV30 and TRBJ2-5; D unresolved. CDR1 and CDR2 (germline): GTSNPN, SVGIG (reference sequence). The CDR3 spans 13 residues. The ends were cut back, 1 base at V and 3 bases at J, with 9 bases in the middle. The CDR3 nucleotides are TGTGCCTGGAGTGGGTTAATGGAAGAGACCCAGTACTTC. Translation gives CAWSGLMEETQYF. Using reference TRBV30 and TRBJ2-5 for the parts outside the CDR3, the full variable domain is SQTIHQWPATLVQPVGSPLSLECTVEGTSNPNLYWYRQAAGRGLQLLFYSVGIGQISSEVPQNLSASRPQDRQFILSSKKLLLSDSGFYLCAWSGLMEETQYFGPGTRLLVL.

The table lists this clonotype with many counts. DNA of the CDR3: TGTGCCAGCTCAACAGGGGACACAAATGAAAAACTGTTTTTT. Its protein is CASSTGDTNEKLFF. The genes are TRBV18 and TRBJ1-4; 7 bases fit TRBD1. CDR3 length: 14 residues. V was clipped by 5 bases and J by 5 bases; unmatched bases: 5. Germline-derived CDR1 and CDR2 are KGHSH and LQKENI. Full variable domain (missing parts from reference TRBV18 and TRBJ1-4): NAGVMQNPRHLVRRRGQEARLRCSPMKGHSHVYWYRQLPEEGLKFMVYLQKENIIDESGMPKERFSAEFPKEGPSILRIQQVVRGDSAAYFCASSTGDTNEKLFFGSGTQLSVL.

This clonotype was seen at least ten times. The chain combines TRBV7-2 with TRBJ1-1; 8 bases align to TRBD1. Germline assignment: CDR1 SGHTA and CDR2 FQGNSA. V lost 5 bases and J lost 6; bases outside the gene matches: 11. CDR3 length equals 15 residues. The CDR3: CASSLGAGGASEAFF. In DNA form, the CDR3 reads TGTGCCAGCAGCCTAGGAGCAGGGGGCGCGTCTGAAGCTTTCTTT.

The chain has TRBV29-1 and TRBJ1-4; D not certain. V gave up 0 bases and J gave up 8 bases, with 13 bases separating them. CDR3 size: 14 residues. Germline lookup yields CDR1 SQVTM and CDR2 ANQGSEA. Here the CDR3 reads CSVEDLVRGEKLFF. The CDR3, as DNA: TGCAGCGTTGAAGATCTTGTTCGAGGGGAAAAACTGTTTTTT.

This clonotype has a handful of counts. This CDR3 reads CASSPVGGIYNEQFF. Written as DNA, the CDR3 is TGTGCCAGCTCACCAGTGGGAGGAATCTACAATGAGCAGTTCTTC. The rearrangement links TRBV18 to TRBJ2-1, with D perhaps TRBD2 (6 bases). This CDR3 comprises 15 residues. CDR1 is KGHSH, CDR2 LQKENI, per germline. V shed 2 bases and J shed 3 bases, with 11 bases lying between them.

This clonotype showed up many times. The chain has TRBV29-1 and TRBJ1-4, with D hard to call. Germline CDR1 reads SQVTM; CDR2 reads ANQGSEA. Trimming shortened V by 4 bases and J by 6 bases, and 12 bases separated the two germline ends. The CDR3 covers 13 residues. Here the CDR3 reads CSVGRRPDEKLFF. CDR3 DNA sequence: TGCAGCGTTGGGCGTCGCCCCGATGAAAAACTGTTTTTT.

This clonotype was recorded at least ten times. This chain links TRBV11-2 with TRBJ2-3; TRBD1 is a possible D gene (6 bases). The length of the CDR3 is 13 residues. V lost 2 bases and J 7 bases, leaving 10 bases between the germline ends. Germline CDR1 and CDR2: SGHAT and FQNNGV. The chain's CDR3 is CASSLSGQYTQYF. The DNA of the CDR3 is TGTGCCAGCAGCTTATCCGGACAGTATACGCAGTATTTT.

This clonotype was observed many times. This sequence joins TRBV7-2 and TRBJ2-7; TRBD2 agrees at 9 bases. Germline V CDR1 and CDR2: SGHTA, FQGNSA. The V and J ends lost 1 base and 3 bases, in that order; junction bases with no gene match: 10. The length of the CDR3 is 17 residues. CDR3 in amino acids: CASSLVASGILHYEQYF. As DNA, the CDR3 is TGTGCCAGCAGCTTAGTTGCTAGCGGGATCCTACACTACGAGCAGTACTTC.

This clonotype was seen a handful of times. The genes are TRBV4-1 and TRBJ2-7; TRBD1 is a possible D gene (5 bases). Trimming took off 1 base at V and 5 bases at J, with 18 bases between the two ends. The CDR3 contains 16 residues. Germline-derived CDR1 and CDR2 are MGHRA and YSYEKL. The CDR3 reads CASSQADAAGNHEQYF. CDR3 bases: TGCGCCAGCAGCCAAGCCGATGCCGCAGGGAACCACGAGCAGTACTTC.

This clonotype was counted many times. The genes are TRBV7-9 and TRBJ2-1; weak D call: TRBD2 (5 bases). V lost 5 bases and J 2 bases, leaving 10 bases between the germline ends. CDR1 is SEHNR and CDR2 is FQNEAQ in the germline V gene (reference sequence). The CDR3 loop spans 14 amino acids. For the CDR3, the DNA is TGTGCCAGCAGCATGTTCGGGGCCTACAATGAGCAGTTCTTC. It codes for CASSMFGAYNEQFF.

In its sample, this clonotype was seen many times. This chain joins TRBV11-3 and TRBJ2-3; 7 bases fit TRBD2. CDR1 and CDR2 from the germline V gene are SGHNT and YENEEA. J gave up 0 bases and V 3 bases, and 6 bases lay outside the gene matches. The CDR3 runs to 16 residues. In DNA form, the CDR3 reads TGTGCCAGCAGCTTTAGTACTAGCGTAAGCACAGATACGCAGTATTTT. It encodes CASSFSTSVSTDTQYF.

The chain links TRBV10-3 to TRBJ2-7, with D perhaps being TRBD1 or TRBD2 (5 bases each). In germline, CDR1 is ENHRY, CDR2 SYGVKD. The CDR3 extends over 14 amino acids. Trimming stripped 2 bases from V and 2 bases from J, with 10 bases between. CDR3 residues: CAISEGTYTYEQYF. CDR3 bases: TGTGCCATCAGTGAGGGGACGTATACCTACGAGCAGTACTTC.

This chain links TRBV10-3 with TRBJ1-5; D perhaps matches TRBD1 (5 bases). The CDR3 has 13 residues. Germline V lookup: CDR1 ENHRY, CDR2 SYGVKD. Trimming left V 3 bases short and J 5 bases short, with 8 bases between. The CDR3 loop reads CAISESGDQPQHF. The CDR3 bases are TGTGCCATCAGTGAATCGGGGGATCAGCCCCAGCATTTT.

The sample holds a few counts of this clonotype. This chain links TRBV10-3 with TRBJ2-1; 8 bases align to TRBD2. Germline loops: CDR1 ENHRY, CDR2 SYGVKD. This CDR3 contains 16 residues. V shed 2 bases and J 8 bases; nucleotides not matched to a gene: 11. The CDR3 protein is CAISEPNSGAGDEQFF. The CDR3 region has the DNA TGTGCCATCAGTGAGCCCAATAGCGGGGCGGGGGATGAGCAGTTCTTC.

This clonotype occurred many times. J is TRBJ2-3 and V is TRBV4-3, with D maybe TRBD1 (6 bases). The V gene lost 0 bases and the J gene lost 1 base, with 8 bases spanning the gap. This CDR3 spans 15 amino acids. Germline-derived CDR1 and CDR2 are LGHNA and YSLEER. As DNA, the CDR3 is TGCGCCAGCAGCCAAGAGTCAGGGGGCACAGATACGCAGTATTTT. Encoded protein: CASSQESGGTDTQYF.

This clonotype occurred many times. J is TRBJ2-7 and V is TRBV10-3; maybe TRBD2 (5 bases). This CDR3 is 15 amino acids long. CDR1 ENHRY and CDR2 SYGVKD come from the germline V gene. Trimming shortened V by 3 bases and J by 2 bases, and 14 bases separated the two germline ends. CDR3 sequence (DNA): TGTGCCATCAGTGATACTAGACCGGCACCCTACGAGCAGTACTTC. The encoded protein is CAISDTRPAPYEQYF.

The chain joins TRBV7-9 to TRBJ2-6; D is unresolved. Germline loops: CDR1 SEHNR, CDR2 FQNEAQ (reference sequence). This CDR3 comprises 14 residues. The V end was cut by 10 bases, the J end by 0 bases, with 10 bases between. CDR3: CATMGDSGANVLTF. CDR3 nucleotide sequence: TGTGCCACCATGGGTGACTCTGGGGCCAACGTCCTGACTTTC.

V usage is TRBV6-1 and J usage is TRBJ1-4; perhaps TRBD1 as D (5 bases). CDR3 size: 15 residues. From germline, CDR1 is MNHNS and CDR2 SASEGT. V was cut by 2 bases and J by 11 bases, with 18 bases left in between. CDR3 sequence: CASSESPGTLGKLFF. As DNA, the CDR3 is TGTGCCAGCAGTGAATCGCCAGGGACTTTGGGGAAACTGTTTTTT.

The chain employs TRBV27 and TRBJ2-2, with TRBD2 matching 16 bases. The length of the CDR3 is 19 residues. Per the germline V gene, CDR1 is MNHEY and CDR2 is SMNVEV (reference sequence). V lost 4 bases to trimming and J lost 7 bases; unmatched junction nucleotides: 12. Here the CDR3 DNA reads TGTGCCAGCAGTTCCTCCCCCGGGACTAGCGGGAGGGCCGTCGGGGAGCTGTTTTTT. Translating it yields CASSSSPGTSGRAVGELFF.

The genes are TRBV5-1 and TRBJ2-7, with 8 nucleotides matching TRBD2. CDR3 length equals 14 residues. V lost 2 bases, J lost 6 bases, and 7 bases stayed unmatched. CDR1 SGHRS and CDR2 YFSETQ come from the germline V gene. This chain's CDR3 is CASSLAGVMAEQYF. DNA of the CDR3: TGCGCCAGCAGCTTAGCGGGAGTTATGGCCGAGCAGTACTTC.

The chain has TRBV9 and TRBJ2-3, with D maybe TRBD2 (6 bases). This CDR3 has 15 amino acids. Trimming left V 4 bases short and J 4 bases short, with 16 bases between. The germline V gene has CDR1 SGDLS and CDR2 YYNGEE. The CDR3 DNA follows: TGTGCCAGCAGCCGGGACTTCTTTGGGTCAGATACGCAGTATTTT. This encodes CASSRDFFGSDTQYF.

The table lists this clonotype with many counts. This chain uses TRBV12-3 or TRBV12-4 with TRBJ2-7, with TRBD2 matching over 11 bases. V lost 2 bases and J lost 5; bases outside the gene matches: 2. The CDR3 is 14 amino acids. This CDR3 reads CASSLLLAGDEQYF. The CDR3 nucleotides are TGTGCCAGCAGTTTACTACTAGCGGGAGACGAGCAGTACTTC.

V gene TRBV19 combines with J gene TRBJ1-5, with TRBD1 matching over 7 bases. The CDR3 spans 14 residues. Germline CDR1 is LNHDA and CDR2 is SQIVND (reference sequence). The V gene end was trimmed by 4 bases and the J gene end by 3 bases; junction bases not matched to a gene: 3. The CDR3 DNA is TGTGCCAGTAGTAAAGGACAGGACAATCAGCCCCAGCATTTT. Its translation: CASSKGQDNQPQHF.